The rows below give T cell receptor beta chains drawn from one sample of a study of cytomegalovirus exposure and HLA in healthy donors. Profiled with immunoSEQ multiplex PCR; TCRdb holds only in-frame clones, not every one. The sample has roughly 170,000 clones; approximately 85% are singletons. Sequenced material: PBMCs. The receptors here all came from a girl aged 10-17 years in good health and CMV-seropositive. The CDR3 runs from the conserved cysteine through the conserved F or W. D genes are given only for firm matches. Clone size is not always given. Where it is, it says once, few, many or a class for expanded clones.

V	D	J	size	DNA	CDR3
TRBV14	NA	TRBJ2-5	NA	TGTGCCAGCAGCCAAGAGTACGGCAGGTCAACGACCCAGTACTTC	CASSQEYGRSTTQYF
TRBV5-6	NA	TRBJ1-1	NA	TGTGCCAGCAGCTTTTATCAGGGGAAAAACACTGAAGCTTTCTTT	CASSFYQGKNTEAFF
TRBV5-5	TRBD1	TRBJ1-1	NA	TGTGCCAGCAGCTCTCCCGGGACAGGCTTACCCGGGACTGAAGCTTTCTTT	CASSSPGTGLPGTEAFF
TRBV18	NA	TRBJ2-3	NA	TGTGCCAGCTCACCAGAGAGGGCAACAGATACGCAGTATTTT	CASSPERATDTQYF
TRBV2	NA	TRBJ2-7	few	TGTGCCAGCAGTGAGGTCAGAAACTACGAGCAGTACTTC	CASSEVRNYEQYF
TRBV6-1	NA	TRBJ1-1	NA	TGTGCCAGCACCCGGACAGATGAACAGGAAGCTTTCTTT	CASTRTDEQEAFF
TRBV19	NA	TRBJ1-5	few	TGTGCCAGTACCAACGGACAGTATAGCAATCAGCCCCAGCATTTT	CASTNGQYSNQPQHF
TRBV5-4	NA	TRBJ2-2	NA	TGTGCCAGCAGCTTGAAGGGCGGAGGGAGCACCGGGGAGCTGTTTTTT	CASSLKGGGSTGELFF
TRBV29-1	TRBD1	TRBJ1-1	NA	TGCAGCGGGGGTAGTGCAGGGGGCTTGAACACTGAAGCTTTCTTT	CSGGSAGGLNTEAFF
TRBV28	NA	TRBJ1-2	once	TGTGCCAGCAGTTTGGTAGGGGCCGACTATGGCTACACCTTC	CASSLVGADYGYTF
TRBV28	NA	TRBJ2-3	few	TGTGCCAGCAGTTTAGACAGATCTAGCACAGATACGCAGTATTTT	CASSLDRSSTDTQYF
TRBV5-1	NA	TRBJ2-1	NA	TGCGCCAGCAGCCCGGAGTCACTACCCGTTGGTGAGCAGTTCTTC	CASSPESLPVGEQFF
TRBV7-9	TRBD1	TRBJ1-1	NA	TGTGCCAGCAGCCCAGGGACAGACTACGCCATGAACACTGAAGCTTTCTTT	CASSPGTDYAMNTEAFF
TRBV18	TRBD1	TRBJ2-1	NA	TGTGCCAGCTCACCACCGGGACAGGGGGCGGGTGAGCAGTTCTTC	CASSPPGQGAGEQFF
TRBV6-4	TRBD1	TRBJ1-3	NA	TGTGCCAGCAGTGACCCAAAGGGGACAGGCGCTCTATCTGGAAACACCATATATTTT	CASSDPKGTGALSGNTIYF
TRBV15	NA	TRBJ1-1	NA	TGTGCCACCAGCAGAGTATTAAACACTGAAGCTTTCTTT	CATSRVLNTEAFF
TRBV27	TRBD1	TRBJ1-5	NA	TGTGCCAGCAGTTTAAGGACAGGTAATCAGCCCCAGCATTTT	CASSLRTGNQPQHF
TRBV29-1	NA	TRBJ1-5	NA	TGCAGCGTTGCCCCGGAGAATAGCAATCAGCCCCAGCATTTT	CSVAPENSNQPQHF
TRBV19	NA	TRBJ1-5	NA	TGTGCCAGTAGTATAGACCGGTGGCAGCCCCAGCATTTT	CASSIDRWQPQHF
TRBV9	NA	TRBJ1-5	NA	TGTGCCAGCAGCAGAGGTAATAGCAATCAGCCCCAGCATTTT	CASSRGNSNQPQHF
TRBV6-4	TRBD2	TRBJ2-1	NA	TGTGCCAGCAGTGACCGTGCTAGCGGGGGATCCAATGAGCAGTTCTTC	CASSDRASGGSNEQFF
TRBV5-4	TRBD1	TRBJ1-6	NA	TGTGCCAGCAGCCGGGACAGGGGCGCTATTTCACCCCTCCACTTT	CASSRDRGAISPLHF
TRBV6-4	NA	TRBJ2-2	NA	TGTGCCAGCAGTGGACAGGAGAACACCGGGGAGCTGTTTTTT	CASSGQENTGELFF
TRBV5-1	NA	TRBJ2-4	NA	TGCGCCAGCTCTCTCGGGGTGGGGTCTCAAAACATTCAGTACTTC	CASSLGVGSQNIQYF